Presented here are 28 T cell receptor beta chains from one specimen sequenced in a study of control samples from healthy donors and cancer patients. Only in-frame clones appear in the TCRdb table, and some are missing; sequencing was by immunoSEQ multiplex PCR. The table shows around 140,000 clones, with approximately 90% occurring only once. Sequencing used blood. Every receptor here comes from a man aged 35-49 years in good health.

V usage is TRBV7-2 and J usage is TRBJ1-5; D ambiguous. CDR1 and CDR2 from the germline V gene are SGHTA and FQGNSA. V was trimmed by 5 bases and J by 0 bases, leaving 14 bases between them. There are 16 residues in the CDR3. CDR3 region: CASSALGGFSNQPQHF. CDR3 in DNA: TGTGCCAGCAGCGCCCTCGGCGGGTTTAGCAATCAGCCCCAGCATTTT.

The genes are TRBV5-1 and TRBJ1-1; 9 nucleotides agree with TRBD1. After removal of 0 bases from V and 4 bases from J, the junction contained 10 bases not matched to a gene. Germline assignment: CDR1 SGHRS and CDR2 YFSETQ. This CDR3 has 17 residues. The CDR3, as DNA: TGCGCCAGCAGCTTGGCACTGGGACAGGGTCGATTCACTGAAGCTTTCTTT. It specifies CASSLALGQGRFTEAFF.

This clone came up many times. The J gene is TRBJ1-1, the V gene TRBV19; D gene unclear. V lost 3 bases and J lost 4, with 9 bases in between. In germline, CDR1 is LNHDA, CDR2 SQIVND (reference sequence). There are 13 residues in the CDR3. The CDR3 region has the DNA TGTGCCAGTAGTATCAATTTGGGCACTGAAGCTTTCTTT. Its protein product is CASSINLGTEAFF. Full variable domain (missing parts from reference TRBV19 and TRBJ1-1): DGGITQSPKYLFRKEGQNVTLSCEQNLNHDAMYWYRQDPGQGLRLIYYSQIVNDFQKGDIAEGYSVSREKKESFPLTVTSAQKNPTAFYLCASSINLGTEAFFGQGTRLTVV.

The chain combines TRBV9 with TRBJ1-6; D might be TRBD1 (6 bases). Germline V CDR1 and CDR2: SGDLS, YYNGEE. The length of the CDR3 is 14 residues. V lost 3 bases, J lost 9 bases, and 13 bases lay in between. This chain's CDR3 is CASSGSGDPSPLHF. CDR3 nucleotide sequence: TGTGCCAGCAGCGGATCAGGGGATCCTTCACCCCTCCACTTT.

This rearrangement joins TRBV29-1 to TRBJ2-2; 10 nucleotides align to TRBD1. J was trimmed by 5 bases and V by 7 bases; bases with no gene match: 4. Germline loops: CDR1 SQVTM, CDR2 ANQGSEA. CDR3 length: 13 amino acids. The chain's CDR3 is CSADRGRTGELFF. In DNA form, the CDR3 reads TGCAGCGCCGACAGGGGGCGGACCGGGGAGCTGTTTTTT.

V and J are TRBV5-1 and TRBJ2-3; TRBD1 might be the D (5 bases). This CDR3 spans 13 amino acids. Germline assignment: CDR1 SGHRS and CDR2 YFSETQ. V was clipped by 5 bases and J by 2 bases, with 9 bases between them. CDR3 nucleotides: TGCGCCAGCAGGGGGCTCTTCACAGATACGCAGTATTTT. Its protein is CASRGLFTDTQYF.

The chain joins TRBV19 to TRBJ1-2; maybe TRBD1 (5 bases). CDR1 and CDR2 (germline): LNHDA, SQIVND (reference sequence). V lost 8 bases and J 7 bases, leaving 17 bases between the germline ends. This CDR3 is 13 amino acids long. The CDR3: CASQPGSFGGYTF. DNA of the CDR3: TGTGCCAGTCAGCCAGGGAGCTTCGGTGGCTACACCTTC.

The rearrangement links TRBV28 to TRBJ2-4; a possible D gene is TRBD2 (5 bases). CDR1 and CDR2 (germline): MDHEN, SYDVKM. V was shortened by 2 bases and J by 7 bases, with 9 bases between the two germline ends. This CDR3 comprises 13 residues. The CDR3 reads CASSLRGPNIQYF. The CDR3 DNA is TGTGCCAGCAGTTTACGGGGTCCCAACATTCAGTACTTC.

V gene TRBV6-6 combines with J gene TRBJ1-2, with TRBD1 identical over 8 bases. This CDR3 has 15 residues. CDR1 is MNHNY, CDR2 SVGAGI, per germline (reference sequence). V gave up 4 bases and J gave up 6 bases; unmatched junction bases: 10. The CDR3 bases are TGTGCCAGCAGTTCGGACAGGGAGTATGAGGATGGCTACACCTTC. It yields the protein CASSSDREYEDGYTF.

The chain couples TRBV10-1 to TRBJ2-2; 7 bases fit TRBD2. This CDR3 region has 15 residues. Germline-derived CDR1 and CDR2 are WNHNN and SYGVQD (reference sequence). V trimming: 4 bases; J trimming: 3 bases; junction bases outside the gene matches: 5. CDR3 coding DNA: TGCGCCAGCAGTGTAAAGCGGGGCCACACCGGGGAGCTGTTTTTT. Encoded protein: CASSVKRGHTGELFF.

V usage is TRBV10-2 and J usage is TRBJ2-7; the D gene could be TRBD1 or TRBD2 (5 bases each). Trimming left V 10 bases short and J 1 base short, with 14 bases between. This CDR3 region has 13 residues. Germline assignment: CDR1 WSHSY and CDR2 SAAADI. In DNA form, the CDR3 reads TGCGCCACGGAGGACACGCTATCCTACGAGCAGTACTTC. Protein product: CATEDTLSYEQYF.

The chain carries TRBV7-2 and TRBJ2-7, with TRBD1 as a possible D gene (6 bases). In germline, CDR1 is SGHTA, CDR2 FQGNSA. This CDR3 has 12 amino acids. Trimming stripped 5 bases from V and 5 bases from J, with 10 bases between. DNA for the CDR3: TGTGCCAGCAGCCACAGGGTTAACGAGCAGTACTTC. Translating it yields CASSHRVNEQYF.

The chain joins TRBV7-8 to TRBJ1-5; D might be TRBD1 (5 bases). The length of the CDR3 is 16 residues. The V end lost 3 bases, the J end lost 4 bases, and 16 bases lay between the germline ends. CDR1 is SGHVS and CDR2 is FQNEAQ in the germline V gene. The CDR3 region has the DNA TGTGCCAGCAGCTTTGAAGTCGGGCAGGGAAATCAGCCCCAGCATTTT. Translating gives CASSFEVGQGNQPQHF.

Remarks on this clone: The identical CDR3 is also encoded by other nucleotide sequences in the sample. The V and J genes are TRBV5-1 and TRBJ1-2; weak D call: TRBD1 (5 bases). Between the trimmed V and J ends, which lost 0 bases and 5 bases, there was a span of 8 bases. Germline loops: CDR1 SGHRS, CDR2 YFSETQ. This CDR3 has 13 amino acids. CDR3 coding DNA: TGCGCCAGCAGCTTGGGGGGGGGTTATGGCTACACCTTC. It codes for CASSLGGGYGYTF.

V usage is TRBV7-9 and J usage is TRBJ2-7, with TRBD2 as a possible D gene (5 bases). The CDR3 sequence is 16 residues long. The germline V gene has CDR1 SEHNR and CDR2 FQNEAQ (reference sequence). Trimming removed 5 bases at V and 0 bases at J, with 17 bases between. CDR3 region: CASSGGRLAPSYEQYF. Here the CDR3 DNA reads TGTGCCAGCAGCGGAGGACGGCTCGCGCCCTCCTACGAGCAGTACTTC.

V gene TRBV18 combines with J gene TRBJ1-3, with D possibly being TRBD1 (5 bases). The V end was cut by 1 base, the J end by 0 bases, with 13 bases between. Per the germline V gene, CDR1 is KGHSH and CDR2 is LQKENI. CDR3 size: 17 residues. The CDR3 sequence is CASSPLERGSSGNTIYF. CDR3 sequence (DNA): TGTGCCAGCTCACCACTTGAAAGGGGTTCCTCTGGAAACACCATATATTTT. The entire variable domain, with the rest obtained from reference TRBV18 and TRBJ1-3, is as follows: NAGVMQNPRHLVRRRGQEARLRCSPMKGHSHVYWYRQLPEEGLKFMVYLQKENIIDESGMPKERFSAEFPKEGPSILRIQQVVRGDSAAYFCASSPLERGSSGNTIYFGEGSWLTVV.

This clone appeared a single time. CDR3 sequence (DNA): TGCGCCAGCAGCTTGCAGGGCGTCGCTGAAGCTTTCTTT. This sequence encodes CASSLQGVAEAFF. This sequence joins TRBV5-1 and TRBJ1-1, with D perhaps TRBD1 (5 bases). V was clipped by 1 base and J by 6 bases, with 10 bases between them. Germline V gene data show CDR1 as SGHRS and CDR2 as YFSETQ. The CDR3 loop spans 13 amino acids.

V usage is TRBV9 and J usage is TRBJ2-3; TRBD1 matches 10 bases. The CDR3 is 16 amino acids. V lost 0 bases, J lost 4 bases, and 5 bases stayed unmatched. Per the germline V gene, CDR1 is SGDLS and CDR2 is YYNGEE. The CDR3: CASSVDMDRGADTQYF. In nucleotides, the CDR3 is TGTGCCAGCAGCGTAGATATGGACAGGGGGGCAGATACGCAGTATTTT.

Worth noting for this clone: Its ends do not fully match the called genes, so a read error is possible. This sequence joins TRBV7-7 and TRBJ2-1, with 8 bases fitting TRBD2. This CDR3 spans 15 amino acids. Germline CDR1 SSHAT, CDR2 FNYEAQ (reference sequence). Here the CDR3 reads CASSQGREGRDEQFF. DNA of the CDR3: TGTGCTAGCAGCCAAGGACGGGAGGGAAGGGATGAGCAGTTCTTC.

This clone was detected only once. The chain is built from TRBV7-9 and TRBJ1-1; D not resolved. The CDR3 spans 14 residues. V was shortened by 3 bases and J by 5 bases, with 13 bases between the two germline ends. The V gene's germline CDR1 is SEHNR and CDR2 FQNEAQ (reference sequence). For the CDR3, the DNA is TGTGCCAGCAGCTTTGAGGAGCTAGGAACTGAAGCTTTCTTT. It codes for CASSFEELGTEAFF. The whole variable domain, filled in from reference TRBV7-9 and TRBJ1-1, reads DTGVSQNPRHKITKRGQNVTFRCDPISEHNRLYWYRQTLGQGPEFLTYFQNEAQLEKSRLLSDRFSAERPKGSFSTLEIQRTEQGDSAMYLCASSFEELGTEAFFGQGTRLTVV.

The chain couples TRBV3-1 (or the pseudogene TRBV3-2) to TRBJ2-5, with D possibly called TRBD1 or TRBD2 (6 bases each). Germline V CDR1 and CDR2: LGHDT, YNNKEL (reference sequence). The CDR3 has 15 residues. Trimming took off 3 bases at V and 5 bases at J, with 16 bases between the two ends. For the CDR3, the DNA is TGTGCCAGCAGCCAGGGAAGGGGGGCCGGTGAGACCCAGTACTTC. It encodes CASSQGRGAGETQYF.

The V gene is TRBV9, the J gene TRBJ2-7; D uncertain. V lost 0 bases and J lost 3, with 10 bases in between. This CDR3 is 14 amino acids long. CDR1 SGDLS and CDR2 YYNGEE come from the germline V gene. CDR3 residues: CASSVADGLYEQYF. The CDR3 DNA is TGTGCCAGCAGCGTAGCTGACGGGCTCTACGAGCAGTACTTC.

This clone has only a few counts. J is TRBJ1-1 and V is TRBV6-5, with 7 bases that match TRBD1. This CDR3 has 11 amino acids. Trimming cost V 5 bases and J 11 bases; bases outside gene matches: 5. CDR1 MNHEY and CDR2 SVGAGI come from the germline V gene. CDR3 sequence reads: CASSTTGLAFF. The DNA for the CDR3 is TGTGCCAGCAGTACGACAGGGTTGGCTTTCTTT.

The rearrangement links TRBV6-6 to TRBJ2-7; possibly TRBD1 or TRBD2 for D (5 bases each). V lost 8 bases, J lost 3 bases, and 20 bases lay in between. The germline CDR1 and CDR2 sequences are MNHNY and SVGAGI (reference sequence). The CDR3 is made up of 15 amino acids. This CDR3 reads CASSFAPGQGYEQYF. CDR3 sequence (DNA): TGTGCCAGCTCTTTTGCGCCGGGGCAGGGCTACGAGCAGTACTTC.

J is TRBJ1-4 and V is TRBV6-5; 8 bases fit TRBD1. Trimming removed 0 bases from V and 7 bases from J; junction bases left unmatched: 4. CDR3 length equals 15 residues. Per the germline V gene, CDR1 is MNHEY and CDR2 is SVGAGI. The CDR3 bases are TGTGCCAGCAGTTACTCGCAGGGGGCAGGTGAAAAACTGTTTTTT. Translated: CASSYSQGAGEKLFF.

The V gene is TRBV6-5, the J gene TRBJ2-7, with D perhaps matching TRBD2 (5 bases). This CDR3 is 14 amino acids long. CDR1 and CDR2 from the germline V gene are MNHEY and SVGAGI. The V end lost 4 bases, the J end lost 3 bases, and 13 bases lay between the germline ends. CDR3 bases: TGTGCCAGCAGTTTGAGGGTATTTCTCTACGAGCAGTACTTC. Translation gives CASSLRVFLYEQYF.

V usage is TRBV5-1 and J usage is TRBJ1-3; weak D call: TRBD1 (5 bases). The CDR3 consists of 15 residues. CDR1 SGHRS and CDR2 YFSETQ come from the germline V gene. Trimming shortened V by 0 bases and J by 4 bases, and 11 bases separated the two germline ends. Here the CDR3 reads CASSLDGGNGNTIYF. The CDR3 DNA reads as TGCGCCAGCAGCTTGGATGGGGGGAACGGAAACACCATATATTTT.

The rearrangement joins TRBV15 to TRBJ2-3; 8 bases agree with TRBD1. Germline V gene lookup returns CDR1 LNHNV and CDR2 YYDKDF (reference sequence). The CDR3 runs 13 residues. J gave up 5 bases and V 6 bases, and 4 bases lay outside the gene matches. The CDR3 DNA is TGTGCCACCAGGGCAGGGGGCTTAGATACGCAGTATTTT. This sequence encodes CATRAGGLDTQYF. Using reference TRBV15 and TRBJ2-3 for the parts outside the CDR3, the full variable domain is DAMVIQNPRYQVTQFGKPVTLSCSQTLNHNVMYWYQQKSSQAPKLLFHYYDKDFNNEADTPDNFQSRRPNTSFCFLDIRSPGLGDTAMYLCATRAGGLDTQYFGPGTRLTVL.